This T cell receptor beta chain was observed in a study of blood T cell repertoires in COVID-19. At the level of the study: Specimens from acute and convalescent COVID-19 originated in the United States, Italy and Spain. T cells, B-cell-depleted T cells, or PBMCs provided the cDNA or gDNA that served as material.

Original analysis: The assay estimated nucleated cells by amplifying reference gene primers. TCRdb's table, derived via immunoSEQ multiplex PCR, lists solely in-frame clones and lacks some. Clone size and the V and J calls come from that table; the DNA yielded D and trimming. This sample has around 240,000 clones, with approximately 82% found just once. Germline V gene data show CDR1 as LNHDA and CDR2 as SQIVND (reference sequence). The CDR3 totals 11 residues. Trimming shortened V by 4 bases and J by 5 bases, and 5 bases separated the two germline ends. The chain employs TRBV19 and TRBJ1-2; no clear D. The specimen was peripheral blood. The clonotype comes from a woman aged 80 or over with acute or convalescent COVID-19. CDR3 nucleotide sequence: TGTGCCAGTAGTAGAGGGTATGGCTACACCTTC. Its translation is CASSRGYGYTF.